This TCR beta chain originates from a study of OX40 agonist ivuxolimab in advanced cancers. Overall study: Patients in dose escalation had liver, melanoma, kidney or head and neck cancers. General study findings and limits: CD4+ and CD8+ blood T cells expanded clonally by week 6 at 0.1 to 3.0 mg/kg.

The CDR3 has 12 amino acids. V was cut by 2 bases and J by 7 bases, with 8 bases left in between. Germline-derived CDR1 and CDR2 are MNHEY and SVGAGI. Some clones are missing from TCRdb's copy, which holds only in-frame ones; the method was immunoSEQ multiplex PCR. This table has more than 55,000 clones, 88% appearing once. Concerning this clone itself: The antigen remains unidentified.

The sample in question was CD4+ or CD8+ T cells sorted from blood, obtained in a trial of the OX40 agonist ivuxolimab. The gene calls are TRBV6-5 and TRBJ1-1, with D possibly matching TRBD1 (6 bases). The clonotype originates from an adult with an advanced solid tumor such as melanoma, head and neck, liver or kidney cancer. This CDR3 reads CASSYGGSEAFF. In nucleotides, the CDR3 is TGTGCCAGCAGTTACGGGGGCAGTGAAGCTTTCTTT.